A selection of T cell receptor beta chains follows, all from one sample in a study of shared clonotypes between healthy human individuals. The protocol was immunoSEQ multiplex PCR, while the TCRdb copy is restricted to in-frame clones and leaves out a portion. The sample shows approximately 2,200,000 clones, roughly 91% of them seen only once. Sequences were obtained from naive CD8+ T cells from PBMCs. These receptors were taken from a man aged 18 to 30 in good health. Some clones in this sample may be carry-over from other donors' samples. Each CDR3 is given with its conserved first and last residue. A D gene is named only where the DNA matches it firmly.

D: TRBD1; V: TRBV6-6; J: TRBJ2-5; CDR3: CASSNLQGVNQETQYF; DNA: TGTGCCAGCAGTAACCTACAGGGGGTGAACCAAGAGACCCAGTACTTC
D: NA; V: TRBV29-1; J: TRBJ2-1; CDR3: CSVPRTNNEQFF; DNA: TGCAGCGTGCCCAGGACAAACAATGAGCAGTTCTTC
D: NA; V: TRBV29-1; J: TRBJ1-2; CDR3: CSAAPAGASYGYTF; DNA: TGCAGCGCCGCCCCCGCAGGGGCGTCTTATGGCTACACCTTC
D: NA; V: TRBV7-7; J: TRBJ2-3; CDR3: CASSFDFEDTQYF; DNA: TGTGCCAGCAGCTTCGACTTCGAAGATACGCAGTATTTT
D: NA; V: TRBV14; J: TRBJ2-7; CDR3: CASSNRVYEQYF; DNA: TGTGCCAGCAGCAACAGGGTATACGAGCAGTACTTC
D: TRBD1; V: TRBV11-2; J: TRBJ1-1; CDR3: CASRWTGAMNTEAFF; DNA: TGTGCCAGCAGGTGGACAGGGGCGATGAACACTGAAGCTTTCTTT
D: TRBD2; V: TRBV5-1; J: TRBJ2-1; CDR3: CASSFGGLAGVAYNEQFF; DNA: TGCGCCAGCAGCTTCGGAGGGTTAGCGGGAGTCGCCTACAATGAGCAGTTCTTC
D: TRBD2; V: TRBV13; J: TRBJ2-5; CDR3: CASSPRLAGGPGETQYF; DNA: TGTGCCAGCAGCCCGAGACTAGCGGGAGGGCCGGGTGAGACCCAGTACTTC
D: TRBD1; V: TRBV5-4; J: TRBJ2-1; CDR3: CASSTDRVGDNEQFF; DNA: TGTGCCAGCAGCACGGACAGGGTTGGGGACAATGAGCAGTTCTTC
D: TRBD2; V: TRBV9; J: TRBJ2-1; CDR3: CASSPPGASGRTIYNEQFF; DNA: TGTGCCAGCAGCCCTCCTGGGGCTAGCGGGAGGACCATCTACAATGAGCAGTTCTTC
D: NA; V: TRBV9; J: TRBJ2-3; CDR3: CASSVYVGGGADTQYF; DNA: TGTGCCAGCAGCGTATACGTGGGAGGGGGAGCAGATACGCAGTATTTT
D: NA; V: TRBV12-5; J: TRBJ2-2; CDR3: CASGLVGTHPAQELFF; DNA: TGTGCTAGTGGTTTGGTCGGGACCCATCCCGCTCAGGAGCTGTTTTTT
D: TRBD1; V: TRBV28; J: TRBJ2-7; CDR3: CASSLSGTGYEQYF; DNA: TGTGCCAGCAGTTTATCCGGGACAGGGTACGAGCAGTACTTC
D: TRBD1; V: TRBV27; J: TRBJ1-2; CDR3: CASRQREWGTGGFSDGYTF; DNA: TGTGCCAGCAGACAGAGAGAGTGGGGGACAGGGGGCTTCAGTGATGGCTACACCTTC
D: NA; V: TRBV19; J: TRBJ2-1; CDR3: CASSLGLFSYNEQFF; DNA: TGTGCCAGTAGCCTTGGACTCTTCTCCTACAATGAGCAGTTCTTC
D: NA; V: TRBV21-1; J: TRBJ2-1; CDR3: CASSKVGGVETSGYNEQFF; DNA: TGTGCCAGCAGCAAAGTTGGAGGTGTTGAGACTAGCGGCTACAATGAGCAGTTCTTC
D: TRBD2; V: TRBV6-5; J: TRBJ2-5; CDR3: CASSYLGGQETQYF; DNA: TGTGCCAGCAGTTATTTGGGAGGGCAGGAGACCCAGTACTTC
D: NA; V: TRBV27; J: TRBJ1-1; CDR3: CASSILGGLYTEAFF; DNA: TGTGCCAGCAGTATTCTAGGGGGTTTATACACTGAAGCTTTCTTT
D: NA; V: TRBV7-8; J: TRBJ1-2; CDR3: CASSRDVLNYGYTF; DNA: TGTGCCAGCAGCCGGGACGTACTAAACTATGGCTACACCTTC
D: NA; V: TRBV19; J: TRBJ2-1; CDR3: CASSTDGVPHNEQFF; DNA: TGTGCCAGTAGTACCGACGGGGTCCCCCACAATGAGCAGTTCTTC
D: NA; V: TRBV28; J: TRBJ2-3; CDR3: CASSWILVGLGTDTQYF; DNA: TGTGCCAGCAGTTGGATCTTAGTGGGGCTGGGCACAGATACGCAGTATTTT
D: TRBD1; V: TRBV5-1; J: TRBJ1-1; CDR3: CATGTGTNTEAFF; DNA: TGCGCCACCGGGACAGGGACGAACACTGAAGCTTTCTTT
D: TRBD2; V: TRBV9; J: TRBJ2-5; CDR3: CASSARLAGIMGSQETQYF; DNA: TGTGCCAGCAGCGCCAGACTAGCGGGGATAATGGGATCCCAAGAGACCCAGTACTTC
D: NA; V: TRBV5-6; J: TRBJ2-7; CDR3: CASSFGHSYEQYF; DNA: TGTGCCAGCAGCTTTGGACACTCCTACGAGCAGTACTTC
D: TRBD2; V: TRBV7-9; J: TRBJ2-1; CDR3: CASSTISAGGLSNEQFF; DNA: TGTGCCAGCAGCACAATCTCAGCGGGAGGGCTTTCCAATGAGCAGTTCTTC
D: NA; V: TRBV13; J: TRBJ2-1; CDR3: CASSSGGRSSYNEQFF; DNA: TGTGCCAGCAGCTCGGGCGGACGAAGCTCCTACAATGAGCAGTTCTTC